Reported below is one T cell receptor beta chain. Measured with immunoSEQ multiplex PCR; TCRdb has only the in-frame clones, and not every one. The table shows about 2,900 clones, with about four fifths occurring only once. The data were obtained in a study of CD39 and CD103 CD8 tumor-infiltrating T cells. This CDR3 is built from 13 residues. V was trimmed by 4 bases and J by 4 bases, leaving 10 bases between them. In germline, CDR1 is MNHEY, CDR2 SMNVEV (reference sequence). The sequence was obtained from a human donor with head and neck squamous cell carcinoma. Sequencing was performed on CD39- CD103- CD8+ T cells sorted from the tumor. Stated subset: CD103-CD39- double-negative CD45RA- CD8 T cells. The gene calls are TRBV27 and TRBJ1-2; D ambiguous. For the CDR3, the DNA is TGTGCCAGCAGTTCGAGCCCAACCTATGGCTACACCTTC. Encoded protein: CASSSSPTYGYTF.